This is a list of T cell receptor beta chains from one sample in a study of OX40 agonist ivuxolimab in advanced cancers. Some clones are missing from TCRdb's copy, which holds only in-frame ones; the method was immunoSEQ multiplex PCR. The sample has roughly 65,000 clones, 85% seen once; the top ten hold 3.7%. Sequencing used CD4+ or CD8+ T cells sorted from blood, obtained in a trial of the OX40 agonist ivuxolimab. The receptors shown here come from an adult with an advanced solid tumor such as melanoma, head and neck, liver or kidney cancer. Each CDR3 is given with its conserved first and last residue.

v_call	j_call	cdr3_aa
TRBV19	TRBJ1-6	CASSTSRGGNSPLHF
TRBV10-1	TRBJ2-1	CASRSGQGAYNEQFF
TRBV19	TRBJ1-4	CASSLGRQTRKLFF
TRBV5-5	TRBJ2-5	CASTAPGLAGGVETQYF
TRBV11-2	TRBJ2-4	CASSLGQGTAKNIQYF
TRBV5-1	TRBJ2-7	CASSLGTGGAYEQYF
TRBV7-9	TRBJ2-7	CASSLRGYEQYF
TRBV19	TRBJ2-1	CASSKQGAYNEQFF
TRBV2	TRBJ2-7	CASAREGPDEQYF
TRBV6-6	TRBJ2-7	CASSYYASSDAYEQYF
TRBV19	TRBJ2-7	CASSKEGQNYYEQYF
TRBV28	TRBJ2-2	CATNKRFGTGHNTGELFF
TRBV28	TRBJ2-6	CASSVRAGANVLTF
TRBV7-2	TRBJ2-3	CASSLERERTDTQYF
TRBV2	TRBJ2-3	CAAQLAFSSDTQYF
TRBV28	TRBJ1-5	CASSGSNQPQHF
TRBV30	TRBJ2-4	CAWSRDGEGIQYF
TRBV11-1	TRBJ2-7	CASSLVVGGLLVEQYF
TRBV28	TRBJ2-3	CASSTGVTDTQYF
TRBV4-1	TRBJ2-3	CASSQDPRGQGWTDTQYF
TRBV14	TRBJ2-7	CASSQGTDYEQYF
TRBV29-1	TRBJ2-3	CSVELSRSYSVGTDTQYF
TRBV5-6	TRBJ1-3	CASSLIRLGNTIYF
TRBV19	TRBJ2-5	CASSSPSGAEEETQYF
TRBV5-4	TRBJ1-4	CASSSWDREGEKLFF
TRBV4-1	TRBJ1-4	CAIGMTGQGGTNEKLFF
TRBV11-3	TRBJ2-3	CASSTGRRDTQYF
TRBV30	TRBJ1-5	CAWTRGGNQPQHF
TRBV5-1	TRBJ1-1	CASSLEGPGRTEAFF
TRBV10-3	TRBJ1-2	CAISESGSGSYGYTF
TRBV5-5	TRBJ2-2	CASSLPAGLALRHTGELFF